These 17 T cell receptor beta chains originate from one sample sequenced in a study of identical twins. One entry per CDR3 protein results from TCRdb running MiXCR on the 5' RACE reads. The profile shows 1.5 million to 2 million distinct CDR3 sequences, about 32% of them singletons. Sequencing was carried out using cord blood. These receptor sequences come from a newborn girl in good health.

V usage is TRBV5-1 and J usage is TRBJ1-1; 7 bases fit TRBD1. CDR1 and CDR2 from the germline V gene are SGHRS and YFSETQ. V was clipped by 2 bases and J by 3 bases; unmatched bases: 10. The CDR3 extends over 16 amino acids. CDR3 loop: CASSFVPTGPDTEAFF. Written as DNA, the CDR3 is TGCGCCAGCAGCTTTGTGCCGACAGGGCCGGACACTGAAGCTTTCTTT.

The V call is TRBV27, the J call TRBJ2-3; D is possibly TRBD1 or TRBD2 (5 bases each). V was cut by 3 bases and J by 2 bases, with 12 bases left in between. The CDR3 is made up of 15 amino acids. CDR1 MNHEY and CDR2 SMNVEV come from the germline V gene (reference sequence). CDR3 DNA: TGTGCCAGCAGTTTCGGGGCGGGTGACACAGATACGCAGTATTTT. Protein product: CASSFGAGDTDTQYF.

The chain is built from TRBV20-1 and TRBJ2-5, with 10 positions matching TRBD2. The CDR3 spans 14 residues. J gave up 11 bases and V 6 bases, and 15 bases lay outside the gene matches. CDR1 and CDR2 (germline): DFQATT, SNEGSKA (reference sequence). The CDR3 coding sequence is TGCAGTGCCTCCAGGAGCGGGAGGGCCAATGAGCAGTACTTC. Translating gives CSASRSGRANEQYF.

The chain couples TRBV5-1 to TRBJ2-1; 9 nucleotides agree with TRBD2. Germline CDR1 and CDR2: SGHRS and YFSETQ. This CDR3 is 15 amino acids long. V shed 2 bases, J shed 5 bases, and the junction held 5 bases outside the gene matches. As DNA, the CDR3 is TGCGCCAGCAGCTTCACTAGCGGGCATAACAATGAGCAGTTCTTC. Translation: CASSFTSGHNNEQFF.

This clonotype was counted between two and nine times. CDR3 in DNA: TGTGCCAGCAGCGTATTCCACCAAGAGACCCAGTACTTC. Protein sequence: CASSVFHQETQYF. The chain uses TRBV7-2 and TRBJ2-5; no reliable D call. The V and J ends lost 5 bases and 0 bases respectively, with 7 bases between them. This CDR3 contains 13 residues. CDR1 SGHTA and CDR2 FQGNSA come from the germline V gene.

Here the CDR3 reads CASRSNQREVYEQYF. CDR3 in DNA: TGTGCCAGCAGATCAAATCAGCGGGAGGTCTACGAGCAGTACTTC. The V call is TRBV6-2 or TRBV6-3, the J call TRBJ2-7; the match to TRBD2 covers 9 bases. V shed 6 bases, J shed 3 bases, and the junction held 9 bases outside the gene matches. Germline assignment: CDR1 MNHEY and CDR2 SVGEGT. The CDR3 sequence is 15 residues long.

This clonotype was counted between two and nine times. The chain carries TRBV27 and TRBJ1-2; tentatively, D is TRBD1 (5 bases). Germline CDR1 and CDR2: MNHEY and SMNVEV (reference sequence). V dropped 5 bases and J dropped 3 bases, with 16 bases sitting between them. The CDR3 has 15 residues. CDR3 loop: CASSTSGRIDYGYTF. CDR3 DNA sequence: TGTGCCAGCAGTACATCGGGACGGATTGACTATGGCTACACCTTC.

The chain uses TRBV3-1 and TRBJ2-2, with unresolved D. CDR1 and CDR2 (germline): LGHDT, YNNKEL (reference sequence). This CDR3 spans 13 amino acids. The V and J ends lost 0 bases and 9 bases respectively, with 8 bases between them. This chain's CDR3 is CASSQDLGRELFF. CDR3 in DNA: TGTGCCAGCAGCCAAGATCTCGGCAGGGAGCTGTTTTTT. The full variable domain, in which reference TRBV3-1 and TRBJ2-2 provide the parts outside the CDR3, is DTAVSQTPKYLVTQMGNDKSIKCEQNLGHDTMYWYKQDSKKFLKIMFSYNNKELIINETVPNRFSPKSPDKAHLNLHINSLELGDSAVYFCASSQDLGRELFFGEGSRLTVL.

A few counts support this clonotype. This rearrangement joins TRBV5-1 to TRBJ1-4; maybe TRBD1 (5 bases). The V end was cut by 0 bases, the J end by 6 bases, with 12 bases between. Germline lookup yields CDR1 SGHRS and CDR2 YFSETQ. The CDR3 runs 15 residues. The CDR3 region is CASSLAPGLDEKLFF. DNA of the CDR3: TGCGCCAGCAGCTTGGCCCCAGGGTTGGATGAAAAACTGTTTTTT.

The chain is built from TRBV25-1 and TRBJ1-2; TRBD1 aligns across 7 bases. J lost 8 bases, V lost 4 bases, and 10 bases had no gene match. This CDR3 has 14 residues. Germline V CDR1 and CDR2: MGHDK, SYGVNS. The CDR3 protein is CASSGPTGRWGYTF. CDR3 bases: TGTGCCAGCAGTGGTCCGACAGGGAGGTGGGGCTACACCTTC.

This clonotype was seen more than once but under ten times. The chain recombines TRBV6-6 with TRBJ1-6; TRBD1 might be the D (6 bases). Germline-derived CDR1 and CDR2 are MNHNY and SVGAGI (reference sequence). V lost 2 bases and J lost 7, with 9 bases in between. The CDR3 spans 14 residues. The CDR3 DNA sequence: TGTGCCAGCAGTTACGGGGGGCAGAATTCACCCCTCCACTTT. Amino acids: CASSYGGQNSPLHF.

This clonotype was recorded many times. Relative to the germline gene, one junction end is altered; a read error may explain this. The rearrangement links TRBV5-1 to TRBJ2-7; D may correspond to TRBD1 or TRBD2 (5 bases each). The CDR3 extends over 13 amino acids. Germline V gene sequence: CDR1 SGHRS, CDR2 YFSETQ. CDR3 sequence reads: CASSSQGAYEQYF. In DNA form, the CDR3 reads TGTGCCAGCAGTTCGCAGGGAGCCTACGAGCAGTACTTC. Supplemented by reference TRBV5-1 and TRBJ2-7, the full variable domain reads KAGVTQTPRYLIKTRGQQVTLSCSPISGHRSVSWYQQTPGQGLQFLFEYFSETQRNKGNFPGRFSGRQFSNSRSEMNVSTLELGDSALYLCASSSQGAYEQYFGPGTRLTVT.

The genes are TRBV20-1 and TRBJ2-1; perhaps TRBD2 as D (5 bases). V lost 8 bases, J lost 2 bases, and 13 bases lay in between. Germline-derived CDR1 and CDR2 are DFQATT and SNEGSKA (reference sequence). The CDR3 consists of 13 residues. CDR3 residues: CSPRAETYNEQFF. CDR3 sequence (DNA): TGCAGTCCCAGAGCGGAGACCTACAATGAGCAGTTCTTC.

DNA for the CDR3: TGCAGTGCCCTCGGGACTAGCGGCTACGAGCAGTACTTC. It codes for CSALGTSGYEQYF. The genes are TRBV20-1 and TRBJ2-7; 11 nucleotides match TRBD2. The CDR3 sequence is 13 residues long. Germline assignment: CDR1 DFQATT and CDR2 SNEGSKA (reference sequence). Unmatched junction bases numbered 4, after V lost 6 bases and J lost 3 bases.

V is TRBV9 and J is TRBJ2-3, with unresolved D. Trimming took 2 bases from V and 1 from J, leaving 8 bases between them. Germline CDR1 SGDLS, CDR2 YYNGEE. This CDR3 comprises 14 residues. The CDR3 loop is CASSVGSRTDTQYF. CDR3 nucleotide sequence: TGTGCCAGCAGCGTCGGCAGCCGCACAGATACGCAGTATTTT. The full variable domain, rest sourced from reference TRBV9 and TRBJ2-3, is DSGVTQTPKHLITATGQRVTLRCSPRSGDLSVYWYQQSLDQGLQFLIQYYNGEERAKGNILERFSAQQFPDLHSELNLSSLELGDSALYFCASSVGSRTDTQYFGPGTRLTVL.

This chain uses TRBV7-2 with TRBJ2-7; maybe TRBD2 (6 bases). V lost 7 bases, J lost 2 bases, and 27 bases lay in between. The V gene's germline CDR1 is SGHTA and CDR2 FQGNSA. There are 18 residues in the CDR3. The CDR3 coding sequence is TGTGCCAGCACCAGAGGAGGTGCCGGGACTCGCCCTCCCTACGAGCAGTACTTC. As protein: CASTRGGAGTRPPYEQYF.

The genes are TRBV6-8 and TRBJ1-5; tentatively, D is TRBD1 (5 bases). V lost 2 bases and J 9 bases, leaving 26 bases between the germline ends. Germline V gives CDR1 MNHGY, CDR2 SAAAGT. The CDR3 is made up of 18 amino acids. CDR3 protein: CASSYDQHGTEPFLPQHF. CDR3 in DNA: TGTGCCAGCAGTTACGATCAACACGGGACCGAACCTTTCTTGCCCCAGCATTTT.